This record looks at one T cell receptor (beta chain) sequence and its context. What it binds is not known. The time point is: sample taken at primary tumor resection. The sample comes from a study of spatial heterogeneity in lung cancer. Trimming cost V 11 bases and J 1 base; bases outside gene matches: 9. This CDR3 has 15 amino acids. Germline V gene lookup returns CDR1 MNHEY and CDR2 SVGAGI. TCRdb used MiXCR to reprocess the 5' RACE reads, holding one entry per CDR3 protein. Of 4,200 or so distinct CDR3 sequences listed, 8.5% are singletons. Study-wide results and caveats: For expanded intratumoral alpha and beta TCRs, counts tracked tumor mutation counts.

This TCR came from a male donor with early-stage non-small cell lung cancer. The rearrangement joins TRBV6-5 to TRBJ2-2, with 8 bases that match TRBD1. Source: lung tumor tissue, taken at surgery. The CDR3 DNA sequence: TGTGCCTCGGCCCCCGGGACAGGGAACACCGGGGAGCTGTTTTTT. Its translation: CASAPGTGNTGELFF.